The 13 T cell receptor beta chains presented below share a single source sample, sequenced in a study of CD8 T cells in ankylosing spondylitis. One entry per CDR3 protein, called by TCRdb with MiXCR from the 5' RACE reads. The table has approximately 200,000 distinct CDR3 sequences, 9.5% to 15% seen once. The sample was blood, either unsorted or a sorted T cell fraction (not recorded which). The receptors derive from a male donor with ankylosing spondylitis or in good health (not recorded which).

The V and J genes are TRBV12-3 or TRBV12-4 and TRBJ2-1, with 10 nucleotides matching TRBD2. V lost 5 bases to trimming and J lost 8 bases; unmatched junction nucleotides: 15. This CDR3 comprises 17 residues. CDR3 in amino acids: CASSLRLAGPVEDEQFF. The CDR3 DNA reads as TGTGCCAGCAGTCTACGACTAGCGGGCCCGGTTGAGGATGAGCAGTTCTTC.

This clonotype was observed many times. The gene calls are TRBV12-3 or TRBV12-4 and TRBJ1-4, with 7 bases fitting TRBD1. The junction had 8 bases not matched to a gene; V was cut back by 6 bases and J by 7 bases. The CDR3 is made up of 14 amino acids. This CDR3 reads CASSTTGTAEKLFF. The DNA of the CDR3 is TGTGCCAGCAGCACGACAGGGACAGCTGAAAAACTGTTTTTT.

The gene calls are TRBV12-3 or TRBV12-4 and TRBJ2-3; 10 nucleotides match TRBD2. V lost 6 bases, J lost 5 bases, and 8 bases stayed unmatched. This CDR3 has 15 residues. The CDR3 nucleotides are TGTGCCAGCAGCCCAGCGGGGGGGCGAAAAGATACGCAGTATTTT. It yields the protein CASSPAGGRKDTQYF.

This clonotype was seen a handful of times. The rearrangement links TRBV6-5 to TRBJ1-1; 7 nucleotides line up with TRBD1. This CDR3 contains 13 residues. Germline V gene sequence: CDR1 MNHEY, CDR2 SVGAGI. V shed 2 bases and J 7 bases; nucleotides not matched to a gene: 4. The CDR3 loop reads CASSYLQGHEAFF. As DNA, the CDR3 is TGTGCCAGCAGTTACCTACAGGGGCATGAAGCTTTCTTT.

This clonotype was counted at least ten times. CDR3 sequence reads: CASSLASGGTYEQYF. Written as DNA, the CDR3 is TGCGCCAGCAGCTTGGCTAGCGGGGGAACCTACGAGCAGTACTTC. The rearrangement joins TRBV5-1 to TRBJ2-7; TRBD2 aligns across 10 bases. The germline V gene encodes CDR1 SGHRS and CDR2 YFSETQ. This CDR3 comprises 15 residues. J was trimmed by 2 bases and V by 0 bases; bases with no gene match: 2.

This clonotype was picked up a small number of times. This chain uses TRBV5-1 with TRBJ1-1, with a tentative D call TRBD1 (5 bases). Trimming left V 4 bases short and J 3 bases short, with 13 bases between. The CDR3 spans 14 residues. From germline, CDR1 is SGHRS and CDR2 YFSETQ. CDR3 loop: CASSPRVGDTEAFF. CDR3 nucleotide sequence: TGCGCCAGCAGCCCCAGGGTAGGGGACACTGAAGCTTTCTTT.

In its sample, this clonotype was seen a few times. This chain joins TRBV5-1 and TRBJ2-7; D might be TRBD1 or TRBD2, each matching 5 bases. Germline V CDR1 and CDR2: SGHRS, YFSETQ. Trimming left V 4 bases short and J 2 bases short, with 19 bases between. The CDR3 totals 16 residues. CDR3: CASSRGLITPTYEQYF. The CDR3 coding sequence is TGCGCCAGCAGCCGGGGCCTAATCACACCCACCTACGAGCAGTACTTC.

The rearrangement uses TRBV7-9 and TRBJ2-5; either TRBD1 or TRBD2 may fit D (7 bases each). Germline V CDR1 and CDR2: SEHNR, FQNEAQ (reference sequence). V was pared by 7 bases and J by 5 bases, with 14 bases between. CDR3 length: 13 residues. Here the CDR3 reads CASTQGGGETQYF. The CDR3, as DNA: TGTGCCAGCACTCAGGGAGGGGGCGAGACCCAGTACTTC.

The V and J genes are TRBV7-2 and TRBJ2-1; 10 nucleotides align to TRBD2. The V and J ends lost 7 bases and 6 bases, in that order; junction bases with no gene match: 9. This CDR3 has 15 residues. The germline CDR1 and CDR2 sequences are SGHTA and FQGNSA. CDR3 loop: CASIHIAGGPNEQFF. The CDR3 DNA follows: TGTGCCAGCATCCATATAGCGGGAGGCCCCAATGAGCAGTTCTTC.

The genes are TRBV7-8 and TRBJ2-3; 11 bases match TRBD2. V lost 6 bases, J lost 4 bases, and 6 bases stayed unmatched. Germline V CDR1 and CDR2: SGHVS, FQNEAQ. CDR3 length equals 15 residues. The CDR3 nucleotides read TGTGCCAGCAGACAACTAGCGGGAGAATCAGATACGCAGTATTTT. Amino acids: CASRQLAGESDTQYF.

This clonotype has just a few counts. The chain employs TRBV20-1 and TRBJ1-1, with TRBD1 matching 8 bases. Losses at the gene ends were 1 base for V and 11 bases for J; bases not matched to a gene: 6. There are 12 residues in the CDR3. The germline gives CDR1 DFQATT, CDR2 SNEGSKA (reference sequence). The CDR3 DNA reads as TGCAGTGCTAGAGGTTCGGACAGGGTGGCTTTCTTT. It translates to CSARGSDRVAFF.

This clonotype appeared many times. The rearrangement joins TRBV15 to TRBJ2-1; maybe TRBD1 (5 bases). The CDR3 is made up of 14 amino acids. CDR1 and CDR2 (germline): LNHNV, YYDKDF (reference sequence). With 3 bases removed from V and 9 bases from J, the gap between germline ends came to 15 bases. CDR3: CATSSRGADSEQFF. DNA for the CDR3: TGTGCCACCAGCAGCCGAGGCGCCGACAGTGAGCAGTTCTTC.

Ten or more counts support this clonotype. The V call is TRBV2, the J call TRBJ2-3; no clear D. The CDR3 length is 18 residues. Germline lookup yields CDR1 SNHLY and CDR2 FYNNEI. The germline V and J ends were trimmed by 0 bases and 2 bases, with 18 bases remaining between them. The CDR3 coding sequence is TGTGCCAGCAGTGAAGCGCTTCGGGTCTATCTAAACACAGATACGCAGTATTTT. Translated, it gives CASSEALRVYLNTDTQYF.